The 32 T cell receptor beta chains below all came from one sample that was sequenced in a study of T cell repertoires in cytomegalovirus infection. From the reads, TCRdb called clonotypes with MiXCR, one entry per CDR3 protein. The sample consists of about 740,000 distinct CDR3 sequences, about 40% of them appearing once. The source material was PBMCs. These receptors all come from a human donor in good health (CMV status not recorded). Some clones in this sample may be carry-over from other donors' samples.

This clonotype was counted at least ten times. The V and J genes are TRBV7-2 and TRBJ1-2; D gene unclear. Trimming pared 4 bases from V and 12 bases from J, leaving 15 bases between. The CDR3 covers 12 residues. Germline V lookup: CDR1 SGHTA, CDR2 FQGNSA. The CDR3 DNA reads TGTGCCAGCAGCTCTGTGGGGTTCTTGCACACCTTC. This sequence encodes CASSSVGFLHTF.

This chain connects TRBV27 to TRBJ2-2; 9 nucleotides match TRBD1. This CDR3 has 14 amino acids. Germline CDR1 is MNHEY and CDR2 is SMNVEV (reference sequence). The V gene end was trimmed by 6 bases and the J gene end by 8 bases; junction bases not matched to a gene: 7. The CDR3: CASSWDRVVGELFF. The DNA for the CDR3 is TGTGCCAGCAGCTGGGACAGGGTGGTGGGGGAGCTGTTTTTT.

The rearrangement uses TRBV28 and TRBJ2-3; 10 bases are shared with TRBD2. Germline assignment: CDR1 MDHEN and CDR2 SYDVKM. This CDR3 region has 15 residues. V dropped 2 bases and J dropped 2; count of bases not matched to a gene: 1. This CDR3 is CASSLSGGDTDTQYF. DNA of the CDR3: TGTGCCAGCAGTTTAAGCGGGGGGGACACAGATACGCAGTATTTT.

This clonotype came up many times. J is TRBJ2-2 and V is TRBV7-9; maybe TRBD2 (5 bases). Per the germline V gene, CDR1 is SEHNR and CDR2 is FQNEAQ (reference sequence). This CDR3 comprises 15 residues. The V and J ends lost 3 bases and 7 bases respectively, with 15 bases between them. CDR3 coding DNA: TGTGCCAGCAGCTTCGTCCCTTCCGCGGGCGGGGAGCTGTTTTTT. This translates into CASSFVPSAGGELFF.

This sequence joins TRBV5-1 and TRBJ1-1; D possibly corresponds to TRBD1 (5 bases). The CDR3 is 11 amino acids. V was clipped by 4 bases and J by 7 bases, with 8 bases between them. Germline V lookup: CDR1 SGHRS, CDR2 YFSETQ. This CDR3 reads CASSEGLEAFF. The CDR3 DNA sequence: TGCGCCAGCAGCGAGGGACTTGAAGCTTTCTTT.

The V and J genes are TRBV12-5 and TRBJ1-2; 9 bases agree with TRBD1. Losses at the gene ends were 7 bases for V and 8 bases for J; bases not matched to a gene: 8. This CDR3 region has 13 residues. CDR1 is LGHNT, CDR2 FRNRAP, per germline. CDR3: CASARTGAGGYTF. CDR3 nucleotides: TGTGCTAGTGCCCGGACAGGGGCGGGGGGCTACACCTTC. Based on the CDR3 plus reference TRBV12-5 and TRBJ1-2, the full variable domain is DARVTQTPRHKVTEMGQEVTMRCQPILGHNTVFWYRQTMMQGLELLAYFRNRAPLDDSGMPKDRFSAEMPDATLATLKIQPSEPRDSAVYFCASARTGAGGYTFGSGTRLTVV.

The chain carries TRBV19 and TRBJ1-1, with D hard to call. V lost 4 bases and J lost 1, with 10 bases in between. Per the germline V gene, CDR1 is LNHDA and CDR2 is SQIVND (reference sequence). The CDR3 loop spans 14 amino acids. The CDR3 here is CASSRDGGNTEAFF. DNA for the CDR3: TGTGCCAGTAGTAGGGATGGAGGGAACACTGAAGCTTTCTTT.

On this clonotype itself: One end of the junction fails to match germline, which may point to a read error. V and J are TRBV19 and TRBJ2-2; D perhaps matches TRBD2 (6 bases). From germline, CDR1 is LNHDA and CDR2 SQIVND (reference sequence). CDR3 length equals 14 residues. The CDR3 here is CASSSTPNTGGLFF. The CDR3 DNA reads TGTGCCAGTAGTAGTACACCGAACACCGGGGGGCTGTTTTTT.

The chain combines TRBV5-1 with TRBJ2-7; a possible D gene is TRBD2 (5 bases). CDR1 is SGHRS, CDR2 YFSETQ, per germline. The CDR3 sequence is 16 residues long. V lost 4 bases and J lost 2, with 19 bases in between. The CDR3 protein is CASSPSGLSSPYEQYF. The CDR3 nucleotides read TGCGCCAGCAGCCCCTCCGGACTTTCGAGTCCCTACGAGCAGTACTTC.

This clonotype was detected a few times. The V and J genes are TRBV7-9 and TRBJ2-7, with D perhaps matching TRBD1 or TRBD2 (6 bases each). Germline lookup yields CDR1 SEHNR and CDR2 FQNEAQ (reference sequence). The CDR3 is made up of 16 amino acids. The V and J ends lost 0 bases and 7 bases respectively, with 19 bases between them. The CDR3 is CASSLAWQGGFREQYF. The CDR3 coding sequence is TGTGCCAGCAGCTTAGCATGGCAAGGGGGGTTTCGGGAGCAGTACTTC.

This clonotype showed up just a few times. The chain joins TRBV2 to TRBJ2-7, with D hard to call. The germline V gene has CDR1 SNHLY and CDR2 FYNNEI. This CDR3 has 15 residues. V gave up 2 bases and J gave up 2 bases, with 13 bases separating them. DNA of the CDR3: TGTGCCAGCAGTGAAACCCCAGCAACAACCTACGAGCAGTACTTC. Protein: CASSETPATTYEQYF.

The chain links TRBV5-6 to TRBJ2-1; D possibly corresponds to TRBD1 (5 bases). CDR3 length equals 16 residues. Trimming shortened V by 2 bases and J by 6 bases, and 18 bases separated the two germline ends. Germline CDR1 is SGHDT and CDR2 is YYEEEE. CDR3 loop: CASSLFQGLVFNEQFF. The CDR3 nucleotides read TGTGCCAGCAGCTTATTCCAGGGATTAGTCTTCAATGAGCAGTTCTTC.

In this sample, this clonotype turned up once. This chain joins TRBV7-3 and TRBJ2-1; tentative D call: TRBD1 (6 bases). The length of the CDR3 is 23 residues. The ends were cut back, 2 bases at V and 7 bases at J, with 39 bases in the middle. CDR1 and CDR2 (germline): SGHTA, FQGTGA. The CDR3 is CASSLRVRTVGQGSRGSMNEQFF. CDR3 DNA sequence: TGTGCCAGCAGCTTACGGGTCAGAACAGTGGGGCAGGGGAGTCGGGGATCGATGAATGAGCAGTTCTTC.

CDR3 sequence reads: CASSILDTQYF. DNA of the CDR3: TGTGCCAGTAGTATTTTGGATACGCAGTATTTT. The V gene is TRBV19, the J gene TRBJ2-3; D not certain. CDR1 is LNHDA, CDR2 SQIVND, per germline (reference sequence). V was shortened by 3 bases and J by 6 bases, with 4 bases between the two germline ends. The CDR3 loop spans 11 amino acids.

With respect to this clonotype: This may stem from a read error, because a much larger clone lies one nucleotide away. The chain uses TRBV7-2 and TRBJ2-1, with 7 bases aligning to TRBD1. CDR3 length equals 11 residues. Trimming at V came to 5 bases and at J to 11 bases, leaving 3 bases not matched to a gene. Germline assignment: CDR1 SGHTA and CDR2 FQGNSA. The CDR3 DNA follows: TGTGCCAGCAGCCAGGGGGATCAGCAGTTCTTC. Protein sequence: CASSQGDQQFF.

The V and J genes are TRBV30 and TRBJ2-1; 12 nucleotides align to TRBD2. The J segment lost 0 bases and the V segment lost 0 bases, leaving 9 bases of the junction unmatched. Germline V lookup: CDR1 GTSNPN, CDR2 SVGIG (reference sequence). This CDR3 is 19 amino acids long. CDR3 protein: CAWSVWGLAGGGSYNEQFF. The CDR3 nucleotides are TGTGCCTGGAGTGTATGGGGGCTAGCGGGGGGGGGCTCCTACAATGAGCAGTTCTTC. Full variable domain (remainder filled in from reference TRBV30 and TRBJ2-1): SQTIHQWPATLVQPVGSPLSLECTVEGTSNPNLYWYRQAAGRGLQLLFYSVGIGQISSEVPQNLSASRPQDRQFILSSKKLLLSDSGFYLCAWSVWGLAGGGSYNEQFFGPGTRLTVL.

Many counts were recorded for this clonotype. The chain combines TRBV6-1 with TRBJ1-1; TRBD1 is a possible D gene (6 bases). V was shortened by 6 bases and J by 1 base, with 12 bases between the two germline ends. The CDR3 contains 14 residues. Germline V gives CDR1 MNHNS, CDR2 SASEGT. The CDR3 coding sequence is TGTGCCAGCAGACACAGGGAAGGGAACACTGAAGCTTTCTTT. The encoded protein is CASRHREGNTEAFF.

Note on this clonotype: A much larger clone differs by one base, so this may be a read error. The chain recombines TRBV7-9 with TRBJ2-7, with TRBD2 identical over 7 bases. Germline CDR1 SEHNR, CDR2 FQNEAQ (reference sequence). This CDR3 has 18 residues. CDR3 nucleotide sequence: TGTGCCAGCAGATTAGACGCTACTCGCGGGAGAGTGAGTCGGGAGCAGTACTTC. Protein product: CASRLDATRGRVSREQYF.

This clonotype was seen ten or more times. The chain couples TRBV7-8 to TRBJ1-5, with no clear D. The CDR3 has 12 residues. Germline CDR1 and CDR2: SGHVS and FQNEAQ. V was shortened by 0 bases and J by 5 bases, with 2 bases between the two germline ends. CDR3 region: CASSLADQPQHF. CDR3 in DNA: TGTGCCAGCAGCTTAGCGGATCAGCCCCAGCATTTT.

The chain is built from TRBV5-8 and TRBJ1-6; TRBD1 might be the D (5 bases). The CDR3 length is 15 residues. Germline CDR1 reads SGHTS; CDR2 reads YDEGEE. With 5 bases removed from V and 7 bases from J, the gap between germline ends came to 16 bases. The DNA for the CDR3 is TGTGCCAGCAGGGAGTCAGGGAGGATGAATTCACCCCTCCACTTT. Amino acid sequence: CASRESGRMNSPLHF.

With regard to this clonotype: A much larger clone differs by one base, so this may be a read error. CDR3 coding DNA: TGTGCCACCAGACTAGGCGGGGATGAGCAGTTCTTC. Translating gives CATRLGGDEQFF. V usage is TRBV11-2 and J usage is TRBJ2-1, with D tentatively TRBD2 (6 bases). The CDR3 is 12 amino acids. Germline assignment: CDR1 SGHAT and CDR2 FQNNGV. Trimming took off 10 bases at V and 8 bases at J, with 15 bases between the two ends.

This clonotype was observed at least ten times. The DNA for the CDR3 is TGTGCCAGCAGCCATGTCAGGGTTTTTGACCCTAATGAAAAACTGTTTTTT. Translating it yields CASSHVRVFDPNEKLFF. The chain has TRBV7-9 and TRBJ1-4; maybe TRBD1 (5 bases). Germline values: CDR1 SEHNR, CDR2 FQNEAQ (reference sequence). Trimming stripped 5 bases from V and 3 bases from J, with 19 bases between. This CDR3 has 17 residues.

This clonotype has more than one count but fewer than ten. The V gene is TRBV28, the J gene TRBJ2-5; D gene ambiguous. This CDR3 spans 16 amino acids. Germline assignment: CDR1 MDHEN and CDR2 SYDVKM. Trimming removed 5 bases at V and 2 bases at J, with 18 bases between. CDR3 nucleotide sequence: TGTGCCAGCAGTCCGCCGGGTCTTCCCCTACAAGAGACCCAGTACTTC. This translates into CASSPPGLPLQETQYF.

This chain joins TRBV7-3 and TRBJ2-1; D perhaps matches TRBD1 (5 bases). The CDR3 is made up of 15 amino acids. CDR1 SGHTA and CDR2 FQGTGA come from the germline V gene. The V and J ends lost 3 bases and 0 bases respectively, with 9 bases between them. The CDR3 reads CASSFRQGSYNEQFF. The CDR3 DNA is TGTGCCAGCAGCTTTCGCCAGGGCTCCTACAATGAGCAGTTCTTC.

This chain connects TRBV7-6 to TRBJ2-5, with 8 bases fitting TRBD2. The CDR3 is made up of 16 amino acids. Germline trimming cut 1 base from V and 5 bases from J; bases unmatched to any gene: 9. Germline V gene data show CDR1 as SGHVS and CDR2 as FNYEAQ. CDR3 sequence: CASSLVDGRGMETQYF. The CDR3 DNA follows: TGTGCCAGCAGCTTAGTCGACGGGAGGGGAATGGAGACCCAGTACTTC.

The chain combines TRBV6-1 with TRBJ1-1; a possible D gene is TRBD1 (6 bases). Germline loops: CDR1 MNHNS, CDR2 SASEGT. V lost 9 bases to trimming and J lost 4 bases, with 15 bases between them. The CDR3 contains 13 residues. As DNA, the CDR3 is TGTGCCAGTCAACAGGGTGGGGGCACTGAAGCTTTCTTT. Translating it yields CASQQGGGTEAFF.

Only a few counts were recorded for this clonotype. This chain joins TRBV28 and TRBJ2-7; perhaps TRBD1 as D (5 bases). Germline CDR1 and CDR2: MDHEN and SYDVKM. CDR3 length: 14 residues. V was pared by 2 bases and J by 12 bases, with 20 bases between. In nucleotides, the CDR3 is TGTGCCAGCAGTTTAAGGGGTCACCCCCGACGCCCGTACTTC. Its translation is CASSLRGHPRRPYF. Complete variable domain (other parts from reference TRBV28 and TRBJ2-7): DVKVTQSSRYLVKRTGEKVFLECVQDMDHENMFWYRQDPGLGLRLIYFSYDVKMKEKGDIPEGYSVSREKKERFSLILESASTNQTSMYLCASSLRGHPRRPYFGPGTRLTVT.

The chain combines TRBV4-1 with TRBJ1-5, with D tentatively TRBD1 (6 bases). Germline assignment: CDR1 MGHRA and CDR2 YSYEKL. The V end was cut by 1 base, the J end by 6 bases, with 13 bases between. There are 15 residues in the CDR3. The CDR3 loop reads CASSQVPGAAQPQHF. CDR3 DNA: TGCGCCAGCAGCCAAGTGCCGGGGGCGGCTCAGCCCCAGCATTTT.

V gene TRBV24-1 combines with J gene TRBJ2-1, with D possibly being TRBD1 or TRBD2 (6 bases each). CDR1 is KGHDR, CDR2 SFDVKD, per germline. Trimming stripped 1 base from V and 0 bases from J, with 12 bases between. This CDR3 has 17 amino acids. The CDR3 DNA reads TGTGCCACCAGTGATTTTCGGGGGACAATCTCCTACAATGAGCAGTTCTTC. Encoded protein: CATSDFRGTISYNEQFF.

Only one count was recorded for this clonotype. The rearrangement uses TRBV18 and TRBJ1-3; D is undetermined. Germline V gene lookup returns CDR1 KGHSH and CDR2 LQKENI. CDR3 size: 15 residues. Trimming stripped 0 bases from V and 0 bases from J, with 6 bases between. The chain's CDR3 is CASSPPLDSGNTIYF. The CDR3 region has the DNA TGTGCCAGCTCACCACCCCTCGACTCTGGAAACACCATATATTTT.

In DNA form, the CDR3 reads TGCAGTGCGAGTGGGGCTAGGGCGGGAGGTGAGCAGTTCTTC. As protein: CSASGARAGGEQFF. The chain recombines TRBV20-1 with TRBJ2-1; TRBD2 matches 8 bases. This CDR3 contains 14 residues. The germline CDR1 and CDR2 sequences are DFQATT and SNEGSKA (reference sequence). The V segment lost 6 bases and the J segment 9 bases; nucleotides outside the gene matches: 13.

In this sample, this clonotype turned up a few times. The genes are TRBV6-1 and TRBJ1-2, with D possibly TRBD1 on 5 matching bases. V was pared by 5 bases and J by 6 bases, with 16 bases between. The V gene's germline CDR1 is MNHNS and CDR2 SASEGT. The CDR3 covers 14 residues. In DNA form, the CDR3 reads TGTGCCAGCAGTCTCCGGGGAGGGGTCGATGGCTACACCTTC. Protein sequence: CASSLRGGVDGYTF.